This T cell receptor (beta chain) derives from a study of control samples from healthy donors and cancer patients. Here immunoSEQ multiplex PCR was the method, and the copy in TCRdb shows in-frame clones only, minus some. This sample has about 160,000 clones, with 93% found just once. Germline CDR1 is MNHNS and CDR2 is SASEGT. This CDR3 contains 15 residues. V was cut by 2 bases and J by 6 bases, with 17 bases left in between. This clone appeared once. The TCR comes from a man between 18 and 29 years old in good health. Sequencing was performed on blood. The chain combines TRBV6-1 with TRBJ2-7; D is ambiguous. The CDR3 here is CASSELAGSLSEQYF. As DNA, the CDR3 is TGTGCCAGCAGTGAATTGGCAGGTAGTTTGAGCGAGCAGTACTTC.